The rows below give T cell receptor beta chains drawn from one sample of a study of blood T cell repertoires in COVID-19. Sequenced by immunoSEQ multiplex PCR; TCRdb stores in-frame clones only, minus some. This table has roughly 380,000 clones, about 88% appearing once. Sequenced input: peripheral blood. These receptors originate from a woman aged 40 to 50 with COVID-19, enrolled during active disease. The CDR3 runs from the conserved cysteine through the conserved F or W. The order of the fields is CDR3 DNA, CDR3 protein, D gene, J gene, V gene, CDR3 length, clone size. The D gene is left open where the match is weak. Only part of the rows carry a size: once, few, many, or a class if the clone is expanded.

TGTGCCAGCAGTCATGCAGGGTCCGGCTATGGCTACACCTTC CASSHAGSGYGYTF - TRBJ1-2 TRBV27 14 -
TGTGCCAGCTCCGGACTAGGGAACACTGAAGCTTTCTTT CASSGLGNTEAFF - TRBJ1-1 TRBV25-1 13 -
TGTGCCAGCAACTTAGAGGCCGCGGGACTTCGATCCGCGACCCAGTACTTC CASNLEAAGLRSATQYF - TRBJ2-5 TRBV11-2 17 -
TGTGCCAGTAGAGCCGACGGGACAGGGGCTGGCTACACCTTC CASRADGTGAGYTF TRBD1 TRBJ1-2 TRBV19 14 once
TGTGCCAGCAGTCGACAGGGGTGGGATAATGAAAAACTGTTTTTT CASSRQGWDNEKLFF TRBD1 TRBJ1-4 TRBV27 15 -
TGTGCCAGCAGCCAAGGACTTCCGAACACCGGGGAGCTGTTTTTT CASSQGLPNTGELFF - TRBJ2-2 TRBV4-2 15 -
TGTGCCAGCAGCGGAGATGTCGGGACTTTTAACACCGGGGAGCTGTTTTTT CASSGDVGTFNTGELFF - TRBJ2-2 TRBV9 17 -
TGCGCCAGCAGCTGGGGGGAGACTAGCGGGAGGAATGAGCAGTTCTTC CASSWGETSGRNEQFF TRBD2 TRBJ2-1 TRBV5-1 16 -
TGCACCAGCAGCCAAGTCTGGAGGACAGGGGGCTTCTATGGCTACACCTTC CTSSQVWRTGGFYGYTF - TRBJ1-2 TRBV1 17 -
TGTGCCAGCGGCTTAACCCGGGGAGCCTCCTACAATGAGCAGTTCTTC CASGLTRGASYNEQFF - TRBJ2-1 TRBV27 16 -
TGCAGCGTCCTGAGACAAACCCCAAATGAGCAGTTCTTC CSVLRQTPNEQFF - TRBJ2-1 TRBV29-1 13 -
TGTGCCAGTAGTATAGGTACTAGCGGGGGCACAGATACGCAGTATTTT CASSIGTSGGTDTQYF TRBD2 TRBJ2-3 TRBV19 16 -
TGTGCCAGCAGCCGCAGCGAGGGTAATAATTCACCCCTCCACTTT CASSRSEGNNSPLHF - TRBJ1-6 TRBV28 15 -
TGTGCCAGCAGCCCAAGGGGCGGGGGGGCCAACAATGAGCAGTTCTTC CASSPRGGGANNEQFF TRBD2 TRBJ2-1 TRBV7-8 16 -
TGTGCCAGCAGCGCAGAGCGAGGCACTGAAGCTTTCTTT CASSAERGTEAFF - TRBJ1-1 TRBV11-2 13 -
TGTGCCAGCAGTTTATGGTTAGCGGGAGGTAATGACGAGCAGTACTTC CASSLWLAGGNDEQYF TRBD2 TRBJ2-7 TRBV28 16 -
TGCGCCAGCAGCTTGACAGGGGGCCTCGCAGATACGCAGTATTTT CASSLTGGLADTQYF TRBD1 TRBJ2-3 TRBV5-1 15 -
TGTGCCACCAGCAGAGATCGGGGGGGCGGTTATTCACCCCTCCACTTT CATSRDRGGGYSPLHF - TRBJ1-6 TRBV15 16 few
TGCGCCAGCAGCCAAGATGTCTGGGGGCTCATGACTGAAGCTTTCTTT CASSQDVWGLMTEAFF - TRBJ1-1 TRBV4-3 16 -
TGTGCCAGCAGACCCCCCCTAGCGGGAGGCCCAGATACGCAGTATTTT CASRPPLAGGPDTQYF TRBD2 TRBJ2-3 TRBV28 16 -
TGTGCCAGCACCCTCAGGGGTGACTATGGCTACACCTTC CASTLRGDYGYTF - TRBJ1-2 TRBV21-1 13 -
TGTGCCAGCAGTGAATATGGGCCCAAAAACATTCAGTACTTC CASSEYGPKNIQYF - TRBJ2-4 TRBV25-1 14 -
TGTGCCAGCAGTGAAGGGAGTGAGCAGTTCTTC CASSEGSEQFF - TRBJ2-1 TRBV6-4 11 -
TGTGCCGCGGGGGACTCGCTCTCTGGAAACACCATATATTTT CAAGDSLSGNTIYF - TRBJ1-3 TRBV10-3 14 -
TGTGCCAGCAGCAAGACTCCGGGACAGGGGGCGGGTGAAGCTTTCTTT CASSKTPGQGAGEAFF TRBD1 TRBJ1-1 TRBV9 16 -
TGTGCCAGCAGCGGATCCGGGACAGGGGCCTACGAGCAGTACTTC CASSGSGTGAYEQYF TRBD1 TRBJ2-7 TRBV6-5 15 -
TGCGCCAGCAGCCGCACCCGGGGGAAGGGAAGGATTGACACCATATATTTT CASSRTRGKGRIDTIYF - TRBJ1-3 TRBV4-3 17 -
TGTGCCAGCAGCACCGGGGGGGAGAGGGAGACCCAGTACTTC CASSTGGERETQYF TRBD2 TRBJ2-5 TRBV5-4 14 once
TGTGCCAGCAGCCGCGGACAGGGAGAAGGGGCAGATACGCAGTATTTT CASSRGQGEGADTQYF TRBD1 TRBJ2-3 TRBV4-2 16 -
TGTGCCAGCTCACCGAACAGGGCGGTCTATGACTATGGCTACACCTTC CASSPNRAVYDYGYTF - TRBJ1-2 TRBV18 16 -
TGTGCCAGCAGCTTAAGAAGGGGGACTGAAGCTTTCTTT CASSLRRGTEAFF - TRBJ1-1 TRBV7-3 13 -
TGTGCCAGTTGGAGGGGGGGCAACTACGAGCAGTACTTC CASWRGGNYEQYF - TRBJ2-7 TRBV27 13 -
TGTGCTAGTGCCATGGGAGGGACTGAAGCTTTCTTT CASAMGGTEAFF - TRBJ1-1 TRBV12-5 12 -
TGTGCCAGCAGTTTCTCGACAGAGACCTCCTACGAGCAGTACTTC CASSFSTETSYEQYF - TRBJ2-7 TRBV27 15 -
TGTGCCAGCAGTTACTCGGACAGGGGAGGGACCCAGTACTTC CASSYSDRGGTQYF TRBD1 TRBJ2-5 TRBV6-5 14 -
TGTGCCAGCAGTTATCACAAGATCACGTACTCCTACGAGCAGTACTTC CASSYHKITYSYEQYF - TRBJ2-7 TRBV6-5 16 once
TGTGCCTCGCGGACTAGCGGGGGCAACGGGGAGCTGTTTTTT CASRTSGGNGELFF TRBD2 TRBJ2-2 TRBV30 14 -
TGTGCCAGCAGTGAAGCAGGGGTAACTAATGAAAAACTGTTTTTT CASSEAGVTNEKLFF - TRBJ1-4 TRBV6-1 15 -
TGTGCCAGCAGGTCCACAGGGAGGGGTCAGCCCCAGCATTTT CASRSTGRGQPQHF - TRBJ1-5 TRBV3-1/TRBV3-2 14 -
TGTGCCAGCAGTTTCACAGGGAATGGAAACACCATATATTTT CASSFTGNGNTIYF - TRBJ1-3 TRBV27 14 -
TGCAGCGCAGACAGGGGCCTTACCGGGGAGCTGTTTTTT CSADRGLTGELFF TRBD1 TRBJ2-2 TRBV29-1 13 -
TGTGCCAGCAGCTTAAGCAGGGAAGCTTTCTTT CASSLSREAFF - TRBJ1-1 TRBV7-2 11 -
TGTGCCAGCAGCTTATCCGGTGCGAATCAGCCCCAGCATTTT CASSLSGANQPQHF - TRBJ1-5 TRBV7-9 14 -
TGTGCCAGCAGCTTAGAGCCGGATACGCAGTATTTT CASSLEPDTQYF - TRBJ2-3 TRBV7-2 12 -